This entry features one TCR beta chain sequence. These data originate in a study of blood T cell repertoires in COVID-19. The wider study: Sites across the United States, Italy and Spain contributed samples from acute and convalescent COVID-19. In each case, the material was cDNA or gDNA derived from T cells, B-cell-depleted T cells, or PBMCs.

As handled by the study authors: Estimation of nucleated cell counts relied on the amplification of reference gene primers. Measured with immunoSEQ multiplex PCR; TCRdb has only the in-frame clones, and not every one. The V and J calls and clone size come from that table; D and trimming were worked out from the DNA. The table has tens of thousands of clones, 88% seen once; the top ten hold 8%. This CDR3 is built from 14 residues. V lost 5 bases to trimming and J lost 9 bases; unmatched junction nucleotides: 9. Germline loops: CDR1 SGHNT, CDR2 YENEEA. The source material was peripheral blood. This TCR came from a man aged 50 or older with acute or convalescent COVID-19. This sequence joins TRBV11-3 and TRBJ2-1; 8 positions agree with TRBD1. The CDR3 spells CASSGVGTGGEQFF. The CDR3 bases are TGTGCCAGCAGCGGAGTAGGGACAGGCGGTGAGCAGTTCTTC.